A selection of T cell receptor beta chains follows, all from one sample in a study of control samples from healthy donors and cancer patients. Some clones are missing from TCRdb's copy, which holds only in-frame ones; the method was immunoSEQ multiplex PCR. The table has 40,000 to 55,000 clones, about 75% seen once; the top ten hold 15% to 20%. Sample: formalin-fixed, paraffin-embedded tissue. The receptors derive from a male donor with melanoma. Both conserved end residues are part of each CDR3.

v_call	j_call	cdr3_aa
TRBV3-1/TRBV3-2	TRBJ2-7	CASSQDLRAAYEQYF
TRBV7-3	TRBJ2-1	CASSPIARGLGVNEQFF
TRBV15	TRBJ1-5	CATSRDFRNQPQHF
TRBV15	TRBJ2-1	CATSSFSGTNFEQFF
TRBV5-6	TRBJ2-3	CASSLLTDTQYF
TRBV10-3	TRBJ2-2	CAISESTGLASNTGELFF
TRBV21-1	TRBJ2-5	CASSKGRETQYF
TRBV5-1	TRBJ2-5	CASSLAWQGARETQYF
TRBV5-4	TRBJ2-2	CASSGDEREIGELFF
TRBV27	TRBJ1-2	CASSLSRRTHYGYTF
TRBV23-1	TRBJ2-4	CASYGRGGAQVIQYF
TRBV9	TRBJ2-5	CASSPRSGFQETQYF
TRBV7-9	TRBJ1-5	CASREKDVGNQPQHF
TRBV5-5	TRBJ2-7	CASSLRDFYEQYF
TRBV14	TRBJ2-1	CASSQDLTPDPTYNEQFF
TRBV2	TRBJ2-3	CASSAGLLTDTQYF
TRBV5-4	TRBJ2-7	CASSLERSYEQYF
TRBV7-3	TRBJ2-1	CASSQLGVNEQFF
TRBV10-3	TRBJ2-3	CAITGTGGSKSTDTQYF
TRBV4-2	TRBJ2-3	CASSERRGAGAPDTQYF
TRBV19	TRBJ2-3	CASSIREDTQYF
TRBV6-5	TRBJ1-1	CASSYSQGGYTEAFF
TRBV19	TRBJ2-2	CASTPPIFTGELFF
TRBV19	TRBJ2-3	CASSISPSGRTDTQYF
TRBV7-6	TRBJ2-1	CASSFMGDRVNEQFF
TRBV28	TRBJ1-2	CASSFMGQGAPNYGYTF
TRBV7-3	TRBJ2-7	CASSLTAQGKQYF
TRBV4-1	TRBJ1-3	CASSQASRDRGGGNTIYF
TRBV5-6	TRBJ2-5	CASSLQGGETQYF
TRBV5-4	TRBJ2-1	CASSRDLNNEQFF
TRBV27	TRBJ2-5	CASSLRSAALETQYF
TRBV28	TRBJ2-7	CASSPTGTGVREQYF
TRBV11-2	TRBJ2-7	CASSLGGTLLREQYF
TRBV11-3	TRBJ1-3	CASSLNSGNTIYF
TRBV5-4	TRBJ2-3	CATTGLAGARMSTDTQYF
TRBV7-9	TRBJ1-3	CASSSPGGGGNTIYF
TRBV19	TRBJ1-1	CASSPTHLNTEAFF
TRBV7-9	TRBJ1-3	CASSPRDAKVYF
TRBV7-3	TRBJ1-1	CASSLTPDSNTEAFF
TRBV7-9	TRBJ2-5	CASSLAQWGQETQYF
TRBV29-1	TRBJ2-1	CSVARVNEQFF
TRBV6-1	TRBJ2-3	CASSGGQAGYTDTQYF
TRBV10-3	TRBJ2-7	CAISEPQLDRGSYEQYF
TRBV28	TRBJ2-7	CASRKDSYEQYF
TRBV28	TRBJ2-2	CASKVFPGLNTGELFF
TRBV21-1	TRBJ2-3	CASEVGRRTSTDTQYF
TRBV30	TRBJ2-3	CALGQGTDTQYF
TRBV7-2	TRBJ2-5	CASSSQIGGGETQYF
TRBV20-1	TRBJ2-7	CSASLLAPSYEQYF
TRBV12-3/TRBV12-4	TRBJ2-6	CAQSVAGANVLTF
TRBV9	TRBJ2-2	CASSPVTQAGELFF
TRBV6-2/TRBV6-3	TRBJ2-7	CASSYLDQSYEQYF
TRBV5-6	TRBJ2-3	CASSFPPFTDTQYF
TRBV5-1	TRBJ1-2	CASSPGTARDGYTF
TRBV19	TRBJ2-5	CASLRTGGETQYF
TRBV6-1	TRBJ2-5	CASSEWASSVQETQYF
TRBV6-6	TRBJ2-1	CASSDRDRSYNEQFF
TRBV3-1/TRBV3-2	TRBJ1-2	CASSRTGGLGYGYTF
TRBV28	TRBJ2-2	CASSSGPSSTLFF
TRBV29-1	TRBJ2-5	CSASTGGETQYF